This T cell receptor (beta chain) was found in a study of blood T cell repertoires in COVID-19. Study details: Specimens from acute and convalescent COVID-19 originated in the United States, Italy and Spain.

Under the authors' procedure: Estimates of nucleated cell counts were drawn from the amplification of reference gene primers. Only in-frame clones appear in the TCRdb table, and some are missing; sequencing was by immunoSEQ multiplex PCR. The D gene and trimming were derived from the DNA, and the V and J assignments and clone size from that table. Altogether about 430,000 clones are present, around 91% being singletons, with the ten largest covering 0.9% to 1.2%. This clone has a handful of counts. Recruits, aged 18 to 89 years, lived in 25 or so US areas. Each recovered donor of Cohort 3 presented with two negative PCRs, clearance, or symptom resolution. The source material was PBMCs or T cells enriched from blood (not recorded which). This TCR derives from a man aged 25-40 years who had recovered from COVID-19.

The DNA for the CDR3 is TGCGCCAGCAGCTTGGAATCAGGGCTTGGCAATCAGCCCCAGCATTTT. This sequence encodes CASSLESGLGNQPQHF. The rearrangement links TRBV5-1 to TRBJ1-5, with D possibly matching TRBD1 (5 bases). Trimming cost V 0 bases and J 2 bases, with 12 bases left between them. The CDR3 length is 16 residues. The V gene's germline CDR1 is SGHRS and CDR2 YFSETQ.